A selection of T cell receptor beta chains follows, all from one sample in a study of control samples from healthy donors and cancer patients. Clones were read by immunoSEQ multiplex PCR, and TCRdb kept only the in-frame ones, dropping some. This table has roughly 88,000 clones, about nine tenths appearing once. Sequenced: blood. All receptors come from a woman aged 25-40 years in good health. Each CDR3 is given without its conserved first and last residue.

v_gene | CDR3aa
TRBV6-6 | ASTLGRQGQDEQY
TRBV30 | AWSWGEVSQPQH
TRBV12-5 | ASAISEENTEAF
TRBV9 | ASSALTGNQETQY
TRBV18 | ASSRTENYGYT
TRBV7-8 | ASSSRGTEAF
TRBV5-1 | ASSLDTLTYEQY
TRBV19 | ASSIQLMNTEAF
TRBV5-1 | ASSLNQGTEKLF
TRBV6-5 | ATSVWAENTEAF
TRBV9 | ASSPDPGQLYGYT
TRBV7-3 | ASSFTGTDTQY
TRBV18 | ASSPRSATYEQY
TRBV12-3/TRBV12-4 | ASSFGRLAF
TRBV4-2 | ASSQDREQPQH
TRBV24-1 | ATSHSGGNNYGYT
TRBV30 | AWSVGGSPYEQY
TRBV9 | ASSPRGLAVETQY